The T cell receptor beta chain under discussion was sequenced for a study of cytomegalovirus exposure and HLA in healthy donors. Study outcomes and limitations: Information on immune exposure was restricted to one variable (CMV serostatus). TCR beta sequences reportedly predicted most subjects' HLA-A and HLA-B alleles accurately. A prior analysis recorded that most TCR beta V segments were productive about 87% or about 30% of the time.

With respect to this clone: The antigen is undetermined.

This PCR relied on a set of 60 Vbeta primers and 13 Jbeta primers. Clones were read by immunoSEQ multiplex PCR, and TCRdb kept only the in-frame ones, dropping some. The sample comprises approximately 190,000 clones, over 65% of which are singletons, and 2.6% rests with the top ten. The germline V gene encodes CDR1 SGHRS and CDR2 YFSETQ. CDR3 length equals 15 residues. Trimming at V came to 6 bases and at J to 1 base, leaving 2 bases not matched to a gene. The chain links TRBV5-1 to TRBJ2-2; 11 positions match TRBD1. This receptor was identified in a woman between 50 and 59 years old in good health and CMV-seropositive. Source material: PBMCs. CDR3 in DNA: TGCGCCAGCACCGGGACAGGGGGGAACACCGGGGAGCTGTTTTTT. The encoded protein is CASTGTGGNTGELFF. The full variable domain, completed using reference TRBV5-1 and TRBJ2-2, is KAGVTQTPRYLIKTRGQQVTLSCSPISGHRSVSWYQQTPGQGLQFLFEYFSETQRNKGNFPGRFSGRQFSNSRSEMNVSTLELGDSALYLCASTGTGGNTGELFFGEGSRLTVL.